This T cell receptor beta chain was identified in a study of T cell responses to AZD1222 COVID-19 vaccine. The study, taken as a whole, reports: Receipt of two AZD1222 doses was followed by a rise in Spike-specific TCR breadth and depth. Baseline seropositivity occurred in only six AZD1222 recipients. Along spike, vaccine-associated CD4 TCRs were found throughout, with dominance at 160-218 and 743-854.

CDR3 size: 15 residues. Per the germline V gene, CDR1 is MNHEY and CDR2 is SVGAGI. V was clipped by 5 bases and J by 2 bases; unmatched bases: 6. Repertoires were generated with immunoSEQ multiplex PCR, while TCRdb's copy carries only in-frame clones and drops some. The table records some 150,000 clones, over 85% of them present only once. For this clone: Antigen specificity is unknown.

Analyses pooled second doses at about 4 or about 12 weeks. The starting material was peripheral blood, obtained 28 days after the second AZD1222 dose. The V gene is TRBV6-5, the J gene TRBJ1-2, with TRBD1 identical over 9 bases. The origin of this receptor is an adult who received the AZD1222 COVID-19 vaccine. DNA for the CDR3: TGTGCCAGCAGTACGAGCGGACAGGGGAACTATGGCTACACCTTC. Its protein is CASSTSGQGNYGYTF.